These 5 T cell receptor beta chains came from one sample sequenced in a study of cytomegalovirus exposure and HLA in healthy donors. The primer mix had 60 Vbeta and 13 Jbeta primers. Profiled with immunoSEQ multiplex PCR; TCRdb holds only in-frame clones, not every one. The sample holds approximately 86,000 clones, around 85% seen once. Sample: PBMCs. These receptor sequences come from a man aged 35 to 55 in good health and CMV-seropositive.

This chain joins TRBV2 and TRBJ2-5; 12 bases align to TRBD2. The J call may be wrong; the DNA end is better matched by TRBJ2-7. Germline V CDR1 and CDR2: SNHLY, FYNNEI. The CDR3 loop spans 15 amino acids. The CDR3 DNA is TGTGCCAGCAGCGGGACTAGCGGGCGAACCTACGAGCAGTACTTC. Residues: CASSGTSGRTYEQYF.

V and J are TRBV6-1 and TRBJ1-5, with a weak D call TRBD1 (6 bases). This CDR3 comprises 15 residues. The ends were cut back, 7 bases at V and 2 bases at J, with 15 bases in the middle. The germline V gene has CDR1 MNHNS and CDR2 SASEGT. CDR3 region: CASIPDRSGNQPQHF. In DNA form, the CDR3 reads TGTGCCAGCATTCCCGACAGGTCGGGCAATCAGCCCCAGCATTTT.

This chain links TRBV7-9 with TRBJ2-3, with 7 nucleotides matching TRBD2. CDR3 length equals 11 residues. CDR1 is SEHNR, CDR2 FQNEAQ, per germline (reference sequence). The CDR3 loop is CAGGGTDTQYF. Here the CDR3 DNA reads TGTGCGGGGGGGGGCACAGATACGCAGTATTTT.

This clone showed up just a few times. V is TRBV11-3 and J is TRBJ2-1; D call uncertain. V was cut by 5 bases and J by 10 bases, with 18 bases left in between. Germline V gene lookup returns CDR1 SGHNT and CDR2 YENEEA. The CDR3 totals 14 residues. DNA for the CDR3: TGTGCCAGCAGCATGAGACCTACTATCATCGAGCAGTTCTTC. It codes for CASSMRPTIIEQFF.

The rearrangement uses TRBV9 and TRBJ2-2, with D uncertain. The CDR3 totals 11 residues. Trimming removed 6 bases from V and 5 bases from J, with 5 bases in between. In germline, CDR1 is SGDLS, CDR2 YYNGEE. CDR3 region: CASTRTGELFF. The CDR3 bases are TGTGCCAGCACGCGTACCGGGGAGCTGTTTTTT.